This TCR beta chain was sequenced for a study of blood T cell repertoires in COVID-19. Germline values: CDR1 LNHDA, CDR2 SQIVND (reference sequence). V lost 6 bases to trimming and J lost 3 bases; unmatched junction nucleotides: 6. This CDR3 has 14 amino acids. Participants, 18 to 89 years old, spanned about 26 US areas. Cohort allocation depended upon clinical history that participants reported. The study counted Cohort 3 donors as recovered given two negative PCRs, clearance, or symptom resolution. Libraries were prepared by immunoSEQ multiplex PCR; TCRdb keeps only in-frame clonotypes and omits some of them. The table records approximately 450,000 clones, approximately 90% of them present only once.

The receptor was derived from a man aged 25-45 years who had recovered from COVID-19. This chain joins TRBV19 and TRBJ1-1; 8 bases are shared with TRBD1. Sample: PBMCs or T cells enriched from blood (not recorded which). The CDR3 DNA follows: TGTGCCAGTAGCAGACAGGGGAGGGACACTGAAGCTTTCTTT. Its translation is CASSRQGRDTEAFF.